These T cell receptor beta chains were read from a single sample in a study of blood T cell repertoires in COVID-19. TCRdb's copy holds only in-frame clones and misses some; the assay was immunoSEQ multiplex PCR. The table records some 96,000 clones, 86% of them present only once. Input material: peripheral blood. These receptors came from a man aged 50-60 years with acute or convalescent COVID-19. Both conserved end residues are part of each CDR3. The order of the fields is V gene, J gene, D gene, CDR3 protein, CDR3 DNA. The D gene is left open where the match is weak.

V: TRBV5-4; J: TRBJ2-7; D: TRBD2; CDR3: CASSSEVAGGAYEQYF; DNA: TGTGCCAGCAGCTCCGAGGTAGCGGGAGGGGCCTACGAGCAGTACTTC
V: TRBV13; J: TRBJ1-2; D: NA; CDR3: CASSFTGRGYTF; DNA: TGTGCCAGCAGCTTTACAGGGAGAGGCTACACCTTC
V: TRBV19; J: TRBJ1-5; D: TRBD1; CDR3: CASSDYRDRGRNQPQHF; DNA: TGTGCCAGTAGCGATTATCGTGACAGGGGGAGGAATCAGCCCCAGCATTTT
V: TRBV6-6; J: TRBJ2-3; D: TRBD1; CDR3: CASRVGGQVTDTQYF; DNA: TGTGCCAGCAGGGTGGGTGGACAGGTCACAGATACGCAGTATTTT
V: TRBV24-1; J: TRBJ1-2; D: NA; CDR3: CATSDLTGNYGYTF; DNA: TGTGCCACCAGTGATTTGACGGGGAACTATGGCTACACCTTC
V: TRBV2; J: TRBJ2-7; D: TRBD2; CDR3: CASSPISGSYEQYF; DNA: TGTGCCAGCAGCCCCATTAGCGGGAGCTACGAGCAGTACTTC
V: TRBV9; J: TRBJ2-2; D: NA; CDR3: CASSVGESNTGELFF; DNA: TGTGCCAGCAGCGTAGGGGAGTCCAACACCGGGGAGCTGTTTTTT
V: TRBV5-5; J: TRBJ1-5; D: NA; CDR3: CASSLGGDQPQHF; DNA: TGTGCCAGCAGCTTGGGGGGAGATCAGCCCCAGCATTTT
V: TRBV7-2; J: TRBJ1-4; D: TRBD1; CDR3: CASSVLPVYGTGVEKLFF; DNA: TGTGCCAGCAGCGTCCTACCGGTTTACGGGACAGGGGTTGAAAAACTGTTTTTT
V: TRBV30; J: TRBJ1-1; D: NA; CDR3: CAWSVLPLTVMNTEAFF; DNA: TGTGCCTGGAGTGTACTCCCTTTGACAGTAATGAACACTGAAGCTTTCTTT
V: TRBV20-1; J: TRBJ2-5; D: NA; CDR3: CSASDDRGETQYF; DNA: TGCAGTGCTAGTGATGACCGGGGAGAGACCCAGTACTTC
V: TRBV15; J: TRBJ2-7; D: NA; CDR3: CATSTGTYPYEQYF; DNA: TGTGCCACCAGCACCGGGACATATCCCTACGAGCAGTACTTC
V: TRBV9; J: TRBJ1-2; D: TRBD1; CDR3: CASSPLGTDYGYTF; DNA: TGTGCCAGCAGCCCCCTAGGGACAGACTATGGCTACACCTTC
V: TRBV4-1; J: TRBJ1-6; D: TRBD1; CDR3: CASSQTRGTGETPLHF; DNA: TGCGCCAGCAGCCAGACCCGGGGGACAGGGGAAACACCCCTCCACTTT
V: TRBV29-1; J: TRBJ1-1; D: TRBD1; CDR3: CSVGQGTEAFF; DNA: TGCAGCGTAGGACAGGGAACTGAAGCTTTCTTT
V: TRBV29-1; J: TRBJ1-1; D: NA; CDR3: CSVEGPPEAFF; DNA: TGCAGCGTTGAGGGCCCCCCTGAAGCTTTCTTT
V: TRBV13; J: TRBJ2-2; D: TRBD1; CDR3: CASSLRGLTGELFF; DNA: TGTGCCAGCAGCTTAAGGGGGCTCACCGGGGAGCTGTTTTTT
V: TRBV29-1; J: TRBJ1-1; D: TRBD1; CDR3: CSGGQGAPTEAFF; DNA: TGCAGCGGTGGACAGGGGGCTCCCACTGAAGCTTTCTTT
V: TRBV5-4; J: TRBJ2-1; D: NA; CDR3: CASSLGLNNEQFF; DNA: TGTGCCAGCAGCTTAGGACTCAACAATGAGCAGTTCTTC
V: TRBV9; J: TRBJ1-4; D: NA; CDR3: CASSVGADRTEKLFF; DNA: TGTGCCAGCAGCGTAGGGGCCGACAGGACTGAAAAACTGTTTTTT